The clone carrying this T cell receptor (beta chain) was observed many times. These data come from a study of human T cells and chemical hapten exposure. Stated time point: pre-sensitization, week 0. Treatment defined: therapeutic diphenylcyclopropenone sensitization with weekly scalp DPC. It was the library that attached unique molecular identifiers to individual cDNA molecules. Each CDR3 protein is one row after TCRdb ran MiXCR on the RACE reads. The table shows 300,000 to 400,000 distinct CDR3 sequences, with about 5.1% occurring only once. Specimen: whole blood, collected in connection with sensitization to the hapten diphenylcyclopropenone (DPC). This TCR came from a woman between 50 and 59 years old with alopecia areata. Some clones in this sample may be carry-over from other donors' samples.

The CDR3 is CASGPRPGTSEFYEQYF. The CDR3 DNA reads as TGTGCTAGTGGTCCGCGACCCGGGACTAGCGAGTTCTACGAGCAGTACTTC. The genes are TRBV12-5 and TRBJ2-7, with TRBD2 identical over 10 bases. Unmatched junction bases numbered 13, after V lost 5 bases and J lost 3 bases. The CDR3 has 17 amino acids. The germline V gene encodes CDR1 LGHNT and CDR2 FRNRAP.